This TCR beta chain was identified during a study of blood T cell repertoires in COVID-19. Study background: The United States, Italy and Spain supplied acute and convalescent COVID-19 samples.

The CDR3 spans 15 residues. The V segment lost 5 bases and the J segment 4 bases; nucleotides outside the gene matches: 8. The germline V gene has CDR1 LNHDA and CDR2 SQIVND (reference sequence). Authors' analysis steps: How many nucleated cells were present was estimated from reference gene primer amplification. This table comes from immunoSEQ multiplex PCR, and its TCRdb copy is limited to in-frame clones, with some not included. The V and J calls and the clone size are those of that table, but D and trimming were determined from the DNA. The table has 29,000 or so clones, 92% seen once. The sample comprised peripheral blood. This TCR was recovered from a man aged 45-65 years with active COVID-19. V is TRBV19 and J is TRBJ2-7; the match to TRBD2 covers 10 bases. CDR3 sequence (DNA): TGTGCCAGTAGTCCCCAAGCTAGCGGGGGATACGAGCAGTACTTC. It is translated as CASSPQASGGYEQYF.